This is a list of T cell receptor beta chains from one sample in a study of shared clonotypes between healthy human individuals. Sequencing used immunoSEQ multiplex PCR; TCRdb keeps in-frame clones, though not all of them. The sample includes millions of clones, more than 85% of them seen just once. The specimen was naive CD8+ T cells from PBMCs. The receptors stem from a man in his late teens or twenties in good health. Some clones in this sample may be carry-over from other donors' samples. CDR3s include the opening cysteine and the closing phenylalanine or tryptophan. Each record gives: V gene, clone size, J gene, D gene, CDR3 DNA, CDR3 protein. The D gene is left open where the match is weak. The size entry is marked missing in some rows and otherwise reads once, few, many or a size class.

V gene: TRBV7-2
clone size: -
J gene: TRBJ1-1
D gene: -
CDR3 DNA: TGTGCCAGCAGCCGTGAGAATTGGGAAGCTTTCTTT
CDR3 protein: CASSRENWEAFF

V gene: TRBV19
clone size: few
J gene: TRBJ1-1
D gene: -
CDR3 DNA: TGTGCCAGTGGAGATGAAAACACTGAAGCTTTCTTT
CDR3 protein: CASGDENTEAFF

V gene: TRBV19
clone size: -
J gene: TRBJ1-4
D gene: -
CDR3 DNA: TGTGCCAGTAGGGTGGACGGAGGCCATGCAACTAATGAAAAACTGTTTTTT
CDR3 protein: CASRVDGGHATNEKLFF

V gene: TRBV10-2
clone size: -
J gene: TRBJ2-1
D gene: TRBD2
CDR3 DNA: TGCGCCAGCAGTGAGTCGGGCAGCGGGAGACTATTAAACTCCTACAATGAGCAGTTCTTC
CDR3 protein: CASSESGSGRLLNSYNEQFF

V gene: TRBV19
clone size: -
J gene: TRBJ2-1
D gene: -
CDR3 DNA: TGTGCCAGTAGTATAGATCCCCCGAATGAGCAGTTCTTC
CDR3 protein: CASSIDPPNEQFF

V gene: TRBV27
clone size: -
J gene: TRBJ1-4
D gene: -
CDR3 DNA: TGTGCCAGCAGGGGGATCACAGTGAATAATGAAAAACTGTTTTTT
CDR3 protein: CASRGITVNNEKLFF

V gene: TRBV28
clone size: once
J gene: TRBJ1-5
D gene: -
CDR3 DNA: TGTGCCAGCAGTTTCACGGGGTTTGGCAATCAGCCCCAGCATTTT
CDR3 protein: CASSFTGFGNQPQHF

V gene: TRBV13
clone size: -
J gene: TRBJ1-2
D gene: -
CDR3 DNA: TGTGCCAGCAGCCCCAGCCTCGGAACAGCGATCGGCTACACCTTC
CDR3 protein: CASSPSLGTAIGYTF

V gene: TRBV27
clone size: -
J gene: TRBJ1-5
D gene: -
CDR3 DNA: TGTGCCAGCAGTCCTTCCGACAGCCTCAATCAGCCCCAGCATTTT
CDR3 protein: CASSPSDSLNQPQHF

V gene: TRBV7-9
clone size: -
J gene: TRBJ2-1
D gene: TRBD1
CDR3 DNA: TGTGCCAGCAGCCCAGGCACAGGGGGACCCTACAATGAGCAGTTCTTC
CDR3 protein: CASSPGTGGPYNEQFF

V gene: TRBV9
clone size: -
J gene: TRBJ1-5
D gene: -
CDR3 DNA: TGTGCCAGCAGCGGGGGGGACAGCAATCAGCCCCAGCATTTT
CDR3 protein: CASSGGDSNQPQHF

V gene: TRBV5-1
clone size: once
J gene: TRBJ2-1
D gene: -
CDR3 DNA: TGCGCCAGCAGCTTAAAGGCGGTCGATGAGCAGTTCTTC
CDR3 protein: CASSLKAVDEQFF

V gene: TRBV9
clone size: -
J gene: TRBJ1-4
D gene: -
CDR3 DNA: TGTGCCAGCAGCGTCCGAAGCACTGAAAAACTGTTTTTT
CDR3 protein: CASSVRSTEKLFF

V gene: TRBV6-5
clone size: -
J gene: TRBJ2-7
D gene: TRBD1
CDR3 DNA: TGTGCCAGCAGTTACTCGTCGACAGGGGCCTACGAGCAGTACTTC
CDR3 protein: CASSYSSTGAYEQYF

V gene: TRBV27
clone size: -
J gene: TRBJ1-2
D gene: -
CDR3 DNA: TGTGCCAGCAGTTCCGGGATTAACTATGGCTACACCTTC
CDR3 protein: CASSSGINYGYTF

V gene: TRBV27
clone size: -
J gene: TRBJ2-3
D gene: -
CDR3 DNA: TGTGCCAGCAGTTCCGAGCCGGATACGCAGTATTTT
CDR3 protein: CASSSEPDTQYF

V gene: TRBV7-9
clone size: -
J gene: TRBJ1-2
D gene: -
CDR3 DNA: TGTGCCAGCAGCCTACCTAGGGGGTTCGGCTACACCTTC
CDR3 protein: CASSLPRGFGYTF

V gene: TRBV6-5
clone size: -
J gene: TRBJ2-7
D gene: TRBD2
CDR3 DNA: TGTGCCAGCAGTTACTCCCCGTCTAGCGGGAGCTACGAGCAGTACTTC
CDR3 protein: CASSYSPSSGSYEQYF

V gene: TRBV7-9
clone size: -
J gene: TRBJ2-7
D gene: -
CDR3 DNA: TGTGCCAGCAGCCCAGACCCATTCACTACCGGGACCAGGACCTACGAGCAGTACTTC
CDR3 protein: CASSPDPFTTGTRTYEQYF

V gene: TRBV7-3
clone size: -
J gene: TRBJ2-5
D gene: -
CDR3 DNA: TGTGCCAGCAGTTCCGCCTTCGGAGCCCAAGAGACCCAGTACTTC
CDR3 protein: CASSSAFGAQETQYF

V gene: TRBV27
clone size: -
J gene: TRBJ2-2
D gene: -
CDR3 DNA: TGTGCCAGCAGGGGGGACGTGGGGCGCGACACCGGGGAGCTGTTTTTT
CDR3 protein: CASRGDVGRDTGELFF

V gene: TRBV5-4
clone size: -
J gene: TRBJ2-5
D gene: -
CDR3 DNA: TGTGCCAGCAGCTTTGGTGATCGGGGGACAGTCCAAGAGACCCAGTACTTC
CDR3 protein: CASSFGDRGTVQETQYF